A single sample gave rise to the 5 T cell receptor beta chains below, sequenced in a study of blood T cell repertoires in COVID-19. Profiling relied on immunoSEQ multiplex PCR, and the TCRdb table lists in-frame clones only, not all of them. The sample carries about 59,000 clones, 65% to 80% recorded once. Material: peripheral blood. These receptor sequences come from a man aged 55-75 years with acute or convalescent COVID-19.

V and J are TRBV7-2 and TRBJ2-7, with 9 bases identical to TRBD2. V gave up 5 bases and J gave up 3 bases; unmatched junction bases: 8. CDR1 is SGHTA, CDR2 FQGNSA, per germline. The CDR3 extends over 15 amino acids. The DNA of the CDR3 is TGTGCCAGCAGCATAGGGGCGGGAGGGTACTACGAGCAGTACTTC. Translating gives CASSIGAGGYYEQYF.

The chain links TRBV19 to TRBJ2-1; the match to TRBD2 covers 8 bases. CDR1 is LNHDA and CDR2 is SQIVND in the germline V gene (reference sequence). This CDR3 is built from 12 residues. Unmatched junction bases numbered 4, after V lost 6 bases and J lost 9 bases. CDR3 sequence: CASRSAGGEQFF. As DNA, the CDR3 is TGTGCCAGTAGGTCTGCGGGGGGTGAGCAGTTCTTC.

The chain has TRBV7-9 and TRBJ1-5; TRBD1 is a possible D gene (6 bases). The CDR3 runs to 15 residues. V lost 4 bases, J lost 7 bases, and 17 bases lay in between. CDR1 is SEHNR, CDR2 FQNEAQ, per germline (reference sequence). The CDR3 region is CASSSSGERGQPQHF. In DNA, the CDR3 is TGTGCCAGCAGCTCTTCAGGGGAAAGAGGGCAGCCCCAGCATTTT.

This clone was found once. This sequence joins TRBV6-2 or TRBV6-3 and TRBJ2-3; possible D gene TRBD2, 5 bases. Germline V gene sequence: CDR1 MNHEY, CDR2 SVGEGT. The ends were cut back, 1 base at V and 0 bases at J, with 11 bases in the middle. The CDR3 extends over 16 amino acids. The CDR3 loop reads CASSYFAGPSTDTQYF. CDR3 in DNA: TGTGCCAGCAGTTACTTCGCGGGCCCTAGCACAGATACGCAGTATTTT.

This clone appeared a single time. The chain recombines TRBV29-1 with TRBJ2-7; D gene unclear. V lost 4 bases to trimming and J lost 0 bases, with 13 bases between them. Per the germline V gene, CDR1 is SQVTM and CDR2 is ANQGSEA. This CDR3 is built from 14 residues. Written as DNA, the CDR3 is TGCAGCGTTGGCCCCGGCGGAGCCTCCTACGAGCAGTACTTC. Protein sequence: CSVGPGGASYEQYF.